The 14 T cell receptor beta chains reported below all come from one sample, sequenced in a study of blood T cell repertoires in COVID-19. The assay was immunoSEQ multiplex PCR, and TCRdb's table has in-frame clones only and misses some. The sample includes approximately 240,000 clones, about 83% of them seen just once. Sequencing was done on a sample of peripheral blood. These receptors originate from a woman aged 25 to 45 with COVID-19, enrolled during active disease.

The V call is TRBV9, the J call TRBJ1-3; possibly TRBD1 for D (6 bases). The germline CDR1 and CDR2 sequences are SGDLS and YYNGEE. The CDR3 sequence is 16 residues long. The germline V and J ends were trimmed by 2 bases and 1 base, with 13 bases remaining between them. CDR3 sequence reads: CASSVVGAFSGNTIYF. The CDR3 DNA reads TGTGCCAGCAGCGTGGTGGGGGCCTTTTCTGGAAACACCATATATTTT.

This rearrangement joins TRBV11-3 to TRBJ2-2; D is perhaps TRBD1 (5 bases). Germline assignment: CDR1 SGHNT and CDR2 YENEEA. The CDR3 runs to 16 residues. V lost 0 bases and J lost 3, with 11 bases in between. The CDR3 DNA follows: TGTGCCAGCAGCTTAGATCCAGGGTCGGACACCGGGGAGCTGTTTTTT. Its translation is CASSLDPGSDTGELFF. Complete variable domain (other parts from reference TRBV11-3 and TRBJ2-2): EAGVVQSPRYKIIEKKQPVAFWCNPISGHNTLYWYLQNLGQGPELLIRYENEEAVDDSQLPKDRFSAERLKGVDSTLKIQPAELGDSAVYLCASSLDPGSDTGELFFGEGSRLTVL.

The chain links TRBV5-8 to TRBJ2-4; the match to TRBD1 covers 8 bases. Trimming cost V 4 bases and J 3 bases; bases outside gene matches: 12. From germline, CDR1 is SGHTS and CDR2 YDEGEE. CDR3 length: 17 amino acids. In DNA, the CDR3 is TGTGCCAGCAGCCTCCTTCGGACAGGGAAGGTCAAAAACATTCAGTACTTC. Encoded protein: CASSLLRTGKVKNIQYF.

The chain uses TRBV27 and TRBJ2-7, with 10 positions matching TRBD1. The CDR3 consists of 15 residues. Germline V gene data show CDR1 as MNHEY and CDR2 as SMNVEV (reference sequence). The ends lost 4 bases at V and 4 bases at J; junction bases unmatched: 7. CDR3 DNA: TGTGCCAGCAGTTGGGGACAGGGGAAGGCTTACGAGCAGTACTTC. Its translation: CASSWGQGKAYEQYF.

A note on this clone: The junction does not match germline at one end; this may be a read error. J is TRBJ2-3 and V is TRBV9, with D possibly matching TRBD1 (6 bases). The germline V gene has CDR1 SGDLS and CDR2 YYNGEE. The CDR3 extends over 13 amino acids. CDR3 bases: TGTGCCAGCAGCGTTCTCGAGACAGGTACGCAGTATTTT. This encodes CASSVLETGTQYF.

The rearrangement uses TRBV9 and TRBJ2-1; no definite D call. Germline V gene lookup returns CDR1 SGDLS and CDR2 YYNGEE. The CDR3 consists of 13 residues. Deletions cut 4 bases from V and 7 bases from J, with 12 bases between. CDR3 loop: CASSKRPANEQFF. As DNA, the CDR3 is TGTGCCAGCAGCAAGCGACCGGCAAATGAGCAGTTCTTC.

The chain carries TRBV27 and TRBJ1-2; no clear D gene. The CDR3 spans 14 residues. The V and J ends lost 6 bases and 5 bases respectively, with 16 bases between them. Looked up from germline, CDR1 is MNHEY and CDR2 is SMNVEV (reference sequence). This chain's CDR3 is CASSSSVGGYGYTF. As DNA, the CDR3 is TGTGCCAGCAGCTCCTCTGTAGGAGGATATGGCTACACCTTC.

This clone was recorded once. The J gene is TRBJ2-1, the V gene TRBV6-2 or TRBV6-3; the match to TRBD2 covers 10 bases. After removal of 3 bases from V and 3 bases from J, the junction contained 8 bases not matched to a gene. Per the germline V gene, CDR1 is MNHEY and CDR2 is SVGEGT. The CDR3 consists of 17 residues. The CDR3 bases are TGTGCCAGCAGTTATTCAAAACTAGCGGGAAACTACAATGAGCAGTTCTTC. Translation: CASSYSKLAGNYNEQFF.

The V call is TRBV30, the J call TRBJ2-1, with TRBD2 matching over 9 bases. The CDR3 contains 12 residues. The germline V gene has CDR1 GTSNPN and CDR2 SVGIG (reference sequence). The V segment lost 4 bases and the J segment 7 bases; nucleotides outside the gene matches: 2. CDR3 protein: CAWTSGVNEQFF. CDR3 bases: TGTGCCTGGACTAGCGGGGTGAATGAGCAGTTCTTC.

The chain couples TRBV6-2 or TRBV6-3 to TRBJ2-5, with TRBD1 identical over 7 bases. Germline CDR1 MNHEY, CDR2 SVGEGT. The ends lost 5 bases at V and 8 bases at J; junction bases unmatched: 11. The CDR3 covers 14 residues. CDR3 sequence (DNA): TGTGCCAGCAGTATCACAGGGGTTCGGTTAACCCAGTACTTC. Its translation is CASSITGVRLTQYF.

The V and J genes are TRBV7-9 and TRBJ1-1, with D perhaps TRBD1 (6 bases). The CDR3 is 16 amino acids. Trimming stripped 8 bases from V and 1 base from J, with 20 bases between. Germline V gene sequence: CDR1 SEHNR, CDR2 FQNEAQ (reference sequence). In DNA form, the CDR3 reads TGTGCCAGCTCCATCCCCCCACAGGGACAGAACACTGAAGCTTTCTTT. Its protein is CASSIPPQGQNTEAFF.

CDR3 bases: TGTGCCAGCAGTCAACAGGGGAATCAGCCCCAGCATTTT. Its translation: CASSQQGNQPQHF. The chain uses TRBV5-5 and TRBJ1-5; 7 bases match TRBD1. V was pared by 5 bases and J by 4 bases, with 3 bases of the junction left unmatched. Germline-derived CDR1 and CDR2 are SGHKS and YYEKEE (reference sequence). The CDR3 has 13 residues.

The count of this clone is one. CDR3 coding DNA: TGTGCCAGCAGCACCCGACGGGAAGATGAGCAGTTCTTC. Protein: CASSTRREDEQFF. V is TRBV7-3 and J is TRBJ2-1, with D possibly being TRBD2 (5 bases). The V end lost 5 bases, the J end lost 8 bases, and 13 bases lay between the germline ends. Germline CDR1 SGHTA, CDR2 FQGTGA. The CDR3 has 13 amino acids.

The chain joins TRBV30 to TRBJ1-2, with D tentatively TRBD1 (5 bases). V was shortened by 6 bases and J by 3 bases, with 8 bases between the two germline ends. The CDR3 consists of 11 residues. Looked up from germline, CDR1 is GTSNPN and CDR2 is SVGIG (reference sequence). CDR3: CACKQDYGYTF. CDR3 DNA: TGTGCCTGTAAACAGGACTATGGCTACACCTTC.